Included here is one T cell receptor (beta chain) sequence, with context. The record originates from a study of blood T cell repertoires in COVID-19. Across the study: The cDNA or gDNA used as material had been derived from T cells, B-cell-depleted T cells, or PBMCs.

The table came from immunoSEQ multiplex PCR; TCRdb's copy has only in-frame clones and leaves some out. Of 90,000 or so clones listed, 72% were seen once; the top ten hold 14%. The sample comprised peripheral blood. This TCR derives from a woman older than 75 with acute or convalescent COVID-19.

CDR3 loop: CATSRDRTGYYGYTF. The CDR3 DNA reads as TGTGCCACCAGCAGAGATAGAACAGGGTACTATGGCTACACCTTC. The V call is TRBV15, the J call TRBJ1-2, with a tentative D call TRBD1 (6 bases). V dropped 0 bases and J dropped 3 bases, with 11 bases sitting between them. Germline loops: CDR1 LNHNV, CDR2 YYDKDF (reference sequence). The CDR3 loop spans 15 amino acids.